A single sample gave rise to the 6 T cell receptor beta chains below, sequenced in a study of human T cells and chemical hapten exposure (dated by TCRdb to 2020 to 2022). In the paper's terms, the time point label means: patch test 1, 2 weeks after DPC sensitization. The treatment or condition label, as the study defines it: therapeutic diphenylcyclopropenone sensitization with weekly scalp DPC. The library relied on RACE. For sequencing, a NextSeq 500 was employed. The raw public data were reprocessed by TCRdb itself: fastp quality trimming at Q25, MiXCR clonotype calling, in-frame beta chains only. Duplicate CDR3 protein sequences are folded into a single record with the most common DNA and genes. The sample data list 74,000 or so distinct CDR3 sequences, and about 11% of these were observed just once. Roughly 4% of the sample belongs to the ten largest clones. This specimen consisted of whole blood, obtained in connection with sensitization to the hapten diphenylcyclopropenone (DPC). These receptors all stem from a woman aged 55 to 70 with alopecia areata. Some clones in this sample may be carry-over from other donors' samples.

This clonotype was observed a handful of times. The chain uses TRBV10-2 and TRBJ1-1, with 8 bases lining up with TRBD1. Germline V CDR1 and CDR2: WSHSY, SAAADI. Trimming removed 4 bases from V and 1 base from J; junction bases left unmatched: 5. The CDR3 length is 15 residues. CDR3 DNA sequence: TGCGCCAGCAGTGGCGGGACAGGTGAGAACACTGAAGCTTTCTTT. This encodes CASSGGTGENTEAFF.

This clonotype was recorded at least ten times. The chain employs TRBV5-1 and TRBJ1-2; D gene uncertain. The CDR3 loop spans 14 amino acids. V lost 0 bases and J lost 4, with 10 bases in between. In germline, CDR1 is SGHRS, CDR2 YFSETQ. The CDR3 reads CASSLDSPGYGYTF. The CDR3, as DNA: TGCGCCAGCAGCTTGGATTCCCCCGGCTATGGCTACACCTTC.

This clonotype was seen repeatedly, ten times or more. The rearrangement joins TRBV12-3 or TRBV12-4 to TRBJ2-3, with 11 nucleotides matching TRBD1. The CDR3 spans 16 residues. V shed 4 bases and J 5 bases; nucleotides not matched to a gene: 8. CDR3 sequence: CASSSSGTGGGDTQYF. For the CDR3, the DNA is TGTGCCAGCAGTTCGAGCGGGACAGGGGGAGGAGATACGCAGTATTTT.

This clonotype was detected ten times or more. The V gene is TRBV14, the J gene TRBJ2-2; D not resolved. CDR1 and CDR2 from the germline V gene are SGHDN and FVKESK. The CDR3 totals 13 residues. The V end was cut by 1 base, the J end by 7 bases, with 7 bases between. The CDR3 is CASSQVFGGELFF. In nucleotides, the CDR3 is TGTGCCAGCAGCCAAGTTTTCGGCGGGGAGCTGTTTTTT.

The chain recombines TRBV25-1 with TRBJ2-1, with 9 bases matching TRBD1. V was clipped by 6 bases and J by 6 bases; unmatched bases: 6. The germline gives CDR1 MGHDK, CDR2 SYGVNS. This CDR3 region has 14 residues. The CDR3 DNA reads TGTGCCAGCAGCGACAGGGGGACACTCAATGAGCAGTTCTTC. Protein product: CASSDRGTLNEQFF.

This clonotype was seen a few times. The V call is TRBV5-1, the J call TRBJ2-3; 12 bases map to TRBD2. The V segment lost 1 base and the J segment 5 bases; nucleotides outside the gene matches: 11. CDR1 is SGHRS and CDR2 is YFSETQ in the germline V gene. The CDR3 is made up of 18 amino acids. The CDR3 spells CASSLKLAGGRERDTQYF. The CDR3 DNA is TGCGCCAGCAGCTTGAAACTAGCGGGGGGCCGAGAACGAGATACGCAGTATTTT.